The 32 T cell receptor beta chains given below trace back to one sample, sequenced in a study of blood T cell repertoires in COVID-19. Sequenced by immunoSEQ multiplex PCR; TCRdb stores in-frame clones only, minus some. The table has over 85,000 clones, 75% to 85% seen once. Sequencing input: peripheral blood. The origin of the receptors is a woman aged 55-70 years with acute or convalescent COVID-19.

This clone has only a few counts. The chain combines TRBV18 with TRBJ1-2; no clear D gene. The CDR3 is made up of 14 amino acids. Germline-derived CDR1 and CDR2 are KGHSH and LQKENI. Trimming removed 0 bases at V and 2 bases at J, with 7 bases between. CDR3 protein: CASSPPTGNYGYTF. In nucleotides, the CDR3 is TGTGCCAGCTCACCACCGACTGGGAACTATGGCTACACCTTC.

CDR3 in DNA: TGTGCCAGCAGCTTGGGACTAGCGGGATTCCCCACAGATACGCAGTATTTT. Protein: CASSLGLAGFPTDTQYF. The chain joins TRBV5-4 to TRBJ2-3; 11 bases map to TRBD2. The V gene's germline CDR1 is SGHNT and CDR2 YYREEE (reference sequence). Germline trimming cut 0 bases from V and 2 bases from J; bases unmatched to any gene: 5. The CDR3 has 17 residues. The full variable domain, in which reference TRBV5-4 and TRBJ2-3 provide the parts outside the CDR3, is ETGVTQSPTHLIKTRGQQVTLRCSSQSGHNTVSWYQQALGQGPQFIFQYYREEENGRGNFPPRFSGLQFPNYSSELNVNALELDDSALYLCASSLGLAGFPTDTQYFGPGTRLTVL.

A single count supports this clone. This chain connects TRBV5-1 to TRBJ1-5, with a weak D call TRBD1 (5 bases). This CDR3 contains 14 residues. V dropped 2 bases and J dropped 4 bases, with 10 bases sitting between them. Germline V gene lookup returns CDR1 SGHRS and CDR2 YFSETQ. DNA of the CDR3: TGCGCCAGCAGCTTAATGGGGGGAAATCAGCCCCAGCATTTT. Its protein is CASSLMGGNQPQHF.

At least ten counts were recorded for this clone. This sequence joins TRBV12-5 and TRBJ1-1; D remains ambiguous. Germline CDR1 is LGHNT and CDR2 is FRNRAP. The CDR3 sequence is 15 residues long. Trimming stripped 3 bases from V and 4 bases from J, with 15 bases between. CDR3 amino acids: CASGLVLGRSTEAFF. The CDR3 DNA is TGTGCTAGTGGTTTAGTTCTGGGTCGGAGCACTGAAGCTTTCTTT. Supplemented by reference TRBV12-5 and TRBJ1-1, the full variable domain reads DARVTQTPRHKVTEMGQEVTMRCQPILGHNTVFWYRQTMMQGLELLAYFRNRAPLDDSGMPKDRFSAEMPDATLATLKIQPSEPRDSAVYFCASGLVLGRSTEAFFGQGTRLTVV.

The chain combines TRBV7-3 with TRBJ2-5; 9 bases agree with TRBD1. Germline CDR1 and CDR2: SGHTA and FQGTGA. V shed 8 bases, J shed 5 bases, and the junction held 6 bases outside the gene matches. The CDR3 runs 13 residues. The CDR3 region is CASGTGSAETQYF. As DNA, the CDR3 is TGTGCCAGCGGGACAGGGTCGGCGGAGACCCAGTACTTC.

This sequence joins TRBV11-3 and TRBJ1-4; 7 nucleotides line up with TRBD1. This CDR3 region has 13 residues. CDR1 is SGHNT and CDR2 is YENEEA in the germline V gene. V lost 3 bases to trimming and J lost 8 bases; unmatched junction nucleotides: 3. The CDR3 protein is CASSFDRDEKLFF. The DNA of the CDR3 is TGTGCCAGCAGCTTTGACAGGGACGAAAAACTGTTTTTT.

The sample holds one count of this clone. The chain couples TRBV20-1 to TRBJ2-1; 8 bases map to TRBD2. Trimming cost V 6 bases and J 16 bases; bases outside gene matches: 11. There are 11 residues in the CDR3. Germline CDR1 is DFQATT and CDR2 is SNEGSKA (reference sequence). As DNA, the CDR3 is TGCAGTGCCACTACCGGGACTAGTGCTTTCTTC. This codes for CSATTGTSAFF.

The V gene is TRBV27, the J gene TRBJ1-1; tentative D call: TRBD1 (6 bases). Per germline, CDR1 MNHEY and CDR2 SMNVEV (reference sequence). Trimming took 5 bases from V and 4 from J, leaving 14 bases between them. There are 14 residues in the CDR3. The chain's CDR3 is CASSTTQGSTEAFF. The CDR3 DNA reads TGTGCCAGCAGTACCACACAGGGAAGCACTGAAGCTTTCTTT.

This clone was observed once. The chain carries TRBV6-2 or TRBV6-3 and TRBJ2-1, with TRBD2 matching over 7 bases. V shed 0 bases and J 0 bases; nucleotides not matched to a gene: 2. The CDR3 sequence is 16 residues long. From germline, CDR1 is MNHEY and CDR2 SVGEGT. The chain's CDR3 is CASSYSWGGSYNEQFF. The CDR3 coding sequence is TGTGCCAGCAGTTACTCCTGGGGGGGCTCCTACAATGAGCAGTTCTTC.

The chain has TRBV9 and TRBJ2-5; 7 positions match TRBD1. V gave up 1 base and J gave up 2 bases; unmatched junction bases: 5. The CDR3 contains 15 residues. The germline CDR1 and CDR2 sequences are SGDLS and YYNGEE. The CDR3 is CASSVRGQQQETQYF. The CDR3 coding sequence is TGTGCCAGCAGCGTAAGGGGACAGCAACAAGAGACCCAGTACTTC. Looking up the rest from reference TRBV9 and TRBJ2-5 gives the full variable domain: DSGVTQTPKHLITATGQRVTLRCSPRSGDLSVYWYQQSLDQGLQFLIQYYNGEERAKGNILERFSAQQFPDLHSELNLSSLELGDSALYFCASSVRGQQQETQYFGPGTRLLVL.

Turning to this clone: The junction and the germline gene differ at one end; a read error may be behind it. The rearrangement joins TRBV7-7 to TRBJ2-5, with 8 positions matching TRBD2. The CDR3 is 16 amino acids. The germline gives CDR1 SSHAT, CDR2 FNYEAQ (reference sequence). The CDR3 protein is CASSLVGSGGQETQYF. The DNA of the CDR3 is TGTGCTAGCAGCTTAGTAGGATCGGGGGGGCAAGAGACCCAGTACTTC.

To note about this clone: The junction departs from germline at one end; a sequencing error may be responsible. This chain joins TRBV4-3 and TRBJ1-2, with D possibly being TRBD1 (6 bases). CDR3 size: 12 residues. Germline V lookup: CDR1 LGHNA, CDR2 YSLEER. CDR3 residues: CASSKGDYGYTF. CDR3 bases: TGCGCCAGCAGCAAGGGGGACTACGGCTACACCTTC.

The V gene is TRBV18, the J gene TRBJ1-1, with 7 bases matching TRBD1. Germline V gene sequence: CDR1 KGHSH, CDR2 LQKENI. The CDR3 loop spans 14 amino acids. With 2 bases clipped from V and 1 base from J, the junction kept 1 base outside the gene matches. CDR3 bases: TGTGCCAGCTCACCAAGGGGGCGGAACACTGAAGCTTTCTTT. Protein sequence: CASSPRGRNTEAFF.

This clone showed up just once. The chain has TRBV24-1 and TRBJ2-5; unclear D gene. Deletions cut 3 bases from V and 8 bases from J, with 6 bases between. Looked up from germline, CDR1 is KGHDR and CDR2 is SFDVKD. The CDR3 consists of 11 residues. CDR3 nucleotide sequence: TGTGCCACCAGTGATGATCTAACCCAGTACTTC. Its protein product is CATSDDLTQYF.

This clone was seen a few times. The chain has TRBV7-9 and TRBJ2-2; D might be TRBD1 (5 bases). The CDR3 has 18 amino acids. The germline V gene encodes CDR1 SEHNR and CDR2 FQNEAQ (reference sequence). V was clipped by 4 bases and J by 7 bases, with 25 bases between them. The CDR3 loop is CASSSARARTGLVGELFF. The CDR3, as DNA: TGTGCCAGCAGCTCAGCCCGTGCCCGTACAGGTCTGGTCGGGGAGCTGTTTTTT.

J is TRBJ2-7 and V is TRBV7-2; TRBD1 aligns across 9 bases. Trimming at V came to 0 bases and at J to 3 bases, leaving 6 bases not matched to a gene. Germline lookup yields CDR1 SGHTA and CDR2 FQGNSA. This CDR3 region has 16 residues. In nucleotides, the CDR3 is TGTGCCAGCAGCTTAGCCATTGACAGGGGGAACTACGAGCAGTACTTC. Its translation is CASSLAIDRGNYEQYF.

This chain joins TRBV6-2 or TRBV6-3 and TRBJ1-3; D remains ambiguous. Trimming stripped 5 bases from V and 0 bases from J, with 8 bases between. Germline-derived CDR1 and CDR2 are MNHEY and SVGEGT. This CDR3 is built from 14 residues. The CDR3 DNA follows: TGTGCCAGCAGTGCCGAGTACTCTGGAAACACCATATATTTT. It codes for CASSAEYSGNTIYF.

The chain links TRBV29-1 to TRBJ1-5; a weak D match, TRBD1 (6 bases). Germline CDR1 is SQVTM and CDR2 is ANQGSEA. This CDR3 has 12 residues. V was pared by 7 bases and J by 7 bases, with 14 bases between. CDR3 amino acids: CSALTGFQPQHF. In DNA, the CDR3 is TGCAGCGCTCTAACAGGGTTCCAGCCCCAGCATTTT.

The chain employs TRBV14 and TRBJ2-7; D is possibly TRBD1 (6 bases). Germline CDR1 SGHDN, CDR2 FVKESK. Trimming left V 0 bases short and J 2 bases short, with 11 bases between. The CDR3 has 15 amino acids. The CDR3 nucleotides are TGTGCCAGCAGCCAAGATCTGGACAGAACCTACGAGCAGTACTTC. As protein: CASSQDLDRTYEQYF.

This clone was detected only a few times. The chain carries TRBV4-3 and TRBJ1-5; TRBD1 aligns across 8 bases. Germline V gene lookup returns CDR1 LGHNA and CDR2 YSLEER. CDR3 length: 15 amino acids. Germline trimming cut 2 bases from V and 7 bases from J; bases unmatched to any gene: 7. Here the CDR3 reads CASSQMTGVGQPQHF. CDR3 DNA sequence: TGCGCCAGCAGCCAAATGACAGGGGTCGGCCAGCCCCAGCATTTT.

This clone was seen a few times. The chain combines TRBV20-1 with TRBJ1-1; D not certain. The CDR3 runs to 11 residues. Germline V gene sequence: CDR1 DFQATT, CDR2 SNEGSKA (reference sequence). V dropped 6 bases and J dropped 0 bases, with 5 bases sitting between them. The DNA of the CDR3 is TGCAGTGCCGTCTTGAACACTGAAGCTTTCTTT. It codes for CSAVLNTEAFF.

This chain uses TRBV29-1 with TRBJ1-2; 10 nucleotides agree with TRBD1. Germline values: CDR1 SQVTM, CDR2 ANQGSEA. The V gene end was trimmed by 3 bases and the J gene end by 3 bases; junction bases not matched to a gene: 7. The CDR3 extends over 15 amino acids. The CDR3 is CSVDSGTGVYYGYTF. The CDR3 region has the DNA TGCAGCGTTGACAGCGGGACAGGGGTTTACTATGGCTACACCTTC.

The J gene is TRBJ1-2, the V gene TRBV6-6; 8 bases agree with TRBD1. Unmatched junction bases numbered 5, after V lost 5 bases and J lost 12 bases. This CDR3 spans 11 amino acids. Germline CDR1 reads MNHNY; CDR2 reads SVGAGI (reference sequence). Here the CDR3 reads CASSQGQDHTF. In nucleotides, the CDR3 is TGTGCCAGCAGTCAGGGACAGGACCACACCTTC.

This chain connects TRBV4-3 to TRBJ2-2, with D possibly TRBD1 on 7 matching bases. Trimming cost V 3 bases and J 5 bases, with 16 bases left between them. The CDR3 loop spans 16 amino acids. The germline gives CDR1 LGHNA, CDR2 YSLEER. Here the CDR3 DNA reads TGCGCCAGCAGCCAGATCGCAGGGGGAGGAACCGGGGAGCTGTTTTTT. It specifies CASSQIAGGGTGELFF.

This chain links TRBV5-6 with TRBJ2-2, with TRBD2 as a possible D gene (5 bases). CDR1 and CDR2 (germline): SGHDT, YYEEEE. Trimming removed 0 bases at V and 4 bases at J, with 10 bases between. This CDR3 spans 15 amino acids. CDR3 sequence: CASSLGGRGTGELFF. CDR3 sequence (DNA): TGTGCCAGCAGCTTGGGAGGCCGGGGCACCGGGGAGCTGTTTTTT.

This chain links TRBV14 with TRBJ1-2; D is possibly TRBD1 (5 bases). Trimming removed 1 base from V and 4 bases from J, with 7 bases in between. CDR3 length equals 13 residues. CDR1 is SGHDN and CDR2 is FVKESK in the germline V gene. CDR3 residues: CASSQGQTYGYTF. The DNA for the CDR3 is TGTGCCAGCAGCCAAGGACAGACCTATGGCTACACCTTC.

Regarding this clone: The same CDR3 arises from other DNA sequences in this sample as well. This chain links TRBV5-6 with TRBJ1-6; tentatively, D is TRBD1 (5 bases). There are 14 residues in the CDR3. Trimming cost V 0 bases and J 7 bases, with 8 bases left between them. Germline V gene sequence: CDR1 SGHDT, CDR2 YYEEEE. CDR3 residues: CASSLGQGNSPLHF. Here the CDR3 DNA reads TGTGCCAGCAGCTTGGGTCAGGGCAATTCACCCCTCCACTTT.

This clone was counted a single time. V is TRBV7-2 and J is TRBJ1-2, with D perhaps matching TRBD1 (5 bases). Trimming left V 5 bases short and J 4 bases short, with 11 bases between. This CDR3 region has 13 residues. Germline assignment: CDR1 SGHTA and CDR2 FQGNSA. The CDR3 protein is CASSETGSYGYTF. The CDR3 DNA is TGTGCCAGCAGCGAAACAGGTTCCTATGGCTACACCTTC.

CDR3 sequence reads: CASSLDRGGDYGYTF. The CDR3 nucleotides are TGCGCCAGCAGCTTAGACAGGGGAGGGGACTATGGCTACACCTTC. This chain joins TRBV5-1 and TRBJ1-2; 8 bases line up with TRBD1. Germline trimming cut 2 bases from V and 3 bases from J; bases unmatched to any gene: 6. Germline V gene lookup returns CDR1 SGHRS and CDR2 YFSETQ. The CDR3 totals 15 residues.

In its sample, this clone was seen a few times. The rearrangement joins TRBV10-3 to TRBJ1-4; D is unresolved. The V and J ends lost 10 bases and 7 bases respectively, with 22 bases between them. Germline V lookup: CDR1 ENHRY, CDR2 SYGVKD. This CDR3 comprises 15 residues. DNA for the CDR3: TGTGCCACCGCGTTCGGGAGGGCTGATTCTGAAAAACTGTTTTTT. It codes for CATAFGRADSEKLFF.

This clone occurred a few times. The chain carries TRBV28 and TRBJ1-2, with 9 bases aligning to TRBD1. The CDR3 is made up of 18 amino acids. Germline trimming cut 6 bases from V and 8 bases from J; bases unmatched to any gene: 22. CDR1 is MDHEN and CDR2 is SYDVKM in the germline V gene. CDR3 amino acids: CASRSTGGDRPALWGYTF. For the CDR3, the DNA is TGTGCCAGCAGATCCACAGGGGGCGATAGGCCGGCTCTGTGGGGCTACACCTTC.

The gene calls are TRBV7-9 and TRBJ1-6, with 7 bases identical to TRBD1. Unmatched junction bases numbered 8, after V lost 6 bases and J lost 0 bases. Germline values: CDR1 SEHNR, CDR2 FQNEAQ (reference sequence). CDR3 length: 17 residues. The CDR3 spells CASSSLRGSSYNSPLHF. As DNA, the CDR3 is TGTGCCAGCAGTTCCCTCAGGGGGAGCTCCTATAATTCACCCCTCCACTTT. The entire variable domain, with the rest obtained from reference TRBV7-9 and TRBJ1-6, is as follows: DTGVSQNPRHKITKRGQNVTFRCDPISEHNRLYWYRQTLGQGPEFLTYFQNEAQLEKSRLLSDRFSAERPKGSFSTLEIQRTEQGDSAMYLCASSSLRGSSYNSPLHFGNGTRLTVT.